The entry below gives a single T cell receptor (beta chain) sequence along with its context. Its matching antigen is unknown. Produced via immunoSEQ multiplex PCR; TCRdb's table is partial and in-frame only. Of roughly 34,000 clones in the sample, 85% to 90% are singletons; the top ten hold about 0.062%. The entry originates in a study of regulatory dendritic cells for organ transplantation. Memory T cells were CD45RO+, naive were CD45RA+, sorted by FACS. The CDR3 totals 12 residues. Looked up from germline, CDR1 is SQVTM and CDR2 is ANQGSEA. Trimming cost V 6 bases and J 6 bases; bases outside gene matches: 4. Findings of the study overall: Naive T cells showed high diversity, memory cells less, memory CD8+ least. Regulatory dendritic cells appeared to expand memory CD8+ clones less than mature ones. The authors noted considerable between-person heterogeneity in alloreactive memory CD8+ cells.

The origin of this receptor is a human donor in good health. V is TRBV29-1 and J is TRBJ2-1, with 8 positions matching TRBD2. Sample: naive CD4+ T cells from blood. Subset described: CD45RA+ naive T cells. CDR3 amino acids: CSVLSGVNEQFF. CDR3 bases: TGCAGCGTCCTTAGCGGGGTCAATGAGCAGTTCTTC.